These T cell receptor beta chains were read from a single sample in a study of cytomegalovirus exposure and HLA in healthy donors. Some clones are missing from TCRdb's copy, which holds only in-frame ones; the method was immunoSEQ multiplex PCR. The data contain 110,000 or so clones, more than 75% of them singletons. Sequencing was performed on PBMCs. The source is a woman aged 25 to 45 in good health and CMV-seronegative. CDR3s include the opening cysteine and the closing phenylalanine or tryptophan.

>TRBV7-9
CASSLGTRAGAFEAFF
>TRBV6-1
CASREQGPAFF
>TRBV7-9
CASSSGQGSSPLHF
>TRBV7-2
CASSLPLSAAYNEQFF
>TRBV11-3
CASSRTDSYEQYF
>TRBV6-1
CASTPLYEAFF
>TRBV7-9
CASSLSRSISGNTIYF
>TRBV11-3
CASSLGGQGSFYEQYF
>TRBV7-9
CASSSWTALYTF
>TRBV19
CASSIQGNTEAFF
>TRBV5-1
CASSQGDRVSEEQYF
>TRBV28
CLTRQLSGNTIYF
>TRBV6-5
CATTQGGWGDTQYF
>TRBV10-3
CAISAGQTEAFF